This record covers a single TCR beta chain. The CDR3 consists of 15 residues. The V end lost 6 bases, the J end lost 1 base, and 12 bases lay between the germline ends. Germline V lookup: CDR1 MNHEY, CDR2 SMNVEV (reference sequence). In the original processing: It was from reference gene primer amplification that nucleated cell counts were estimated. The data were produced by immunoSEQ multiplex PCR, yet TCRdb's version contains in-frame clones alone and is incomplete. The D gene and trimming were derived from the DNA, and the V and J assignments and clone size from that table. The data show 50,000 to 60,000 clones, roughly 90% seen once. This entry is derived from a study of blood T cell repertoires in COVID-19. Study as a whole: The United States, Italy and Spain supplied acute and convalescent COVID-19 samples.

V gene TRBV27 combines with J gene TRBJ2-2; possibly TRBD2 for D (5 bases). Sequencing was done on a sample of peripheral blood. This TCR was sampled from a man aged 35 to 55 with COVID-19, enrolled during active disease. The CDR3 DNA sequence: TGTGCCAGCAGCCCTAGCCGGCTGAACACCGGGGAGCTGTTTTTT. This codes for CASSPSRLNTGELFF.